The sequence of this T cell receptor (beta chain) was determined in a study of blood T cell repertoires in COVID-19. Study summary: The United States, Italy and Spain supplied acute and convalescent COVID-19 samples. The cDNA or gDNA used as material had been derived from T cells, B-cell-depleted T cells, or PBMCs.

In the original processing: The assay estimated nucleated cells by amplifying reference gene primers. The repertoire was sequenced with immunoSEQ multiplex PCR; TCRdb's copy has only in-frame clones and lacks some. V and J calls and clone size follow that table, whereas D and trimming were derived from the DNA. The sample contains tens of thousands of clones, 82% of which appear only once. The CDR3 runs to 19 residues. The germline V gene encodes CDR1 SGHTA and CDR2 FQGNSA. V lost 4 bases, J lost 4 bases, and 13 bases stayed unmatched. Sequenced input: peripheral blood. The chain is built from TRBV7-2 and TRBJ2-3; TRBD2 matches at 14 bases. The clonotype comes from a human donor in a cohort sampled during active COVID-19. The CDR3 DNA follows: TGTGCCAGCAGCTCCGGACTAGCGGGGGGCCTAATTCCCGCAGATACGCAGTATTTT. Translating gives CASSSGLAGGLIPADTQYF.